Detailed here is one TCR beta chain. Antigen: not known. The authors divided CD4+ cells into CD45RA+ naive and CD45RA-negative memory subsets. Sequencing used immunoSEQ multiplex PCR; TCRdb keeps in-frame clones, though not all of them. The repertoire has 190,000 or so clones, about 66% of them found once; the top ten carry 8% to 13%. The record originates from a study of shared clonotypes between healthy human individuals. Study-wide context: The people who gave samples were two women and three men aged 18 to 49. Findings of the study overall: Specimens sampled were limited to blood, with tissue repertoires likely differing.

CDR1 and CDR2 (germline): MDHEN, SYDVKM. This CDR3 comprises 16 residues. The V gene lost 2 bases and the J gene lost 4 bases, with 15 bases spanning the gap. The sequencing input was memory CD4+ T cells sorted from blood. Subset specified: CD45RA-negative fraction. The receptor comes from a young man in good health. V and J are TRBV28 and TRBJ1-3; D remains ambiguous. The chain's CDR3 is CASSLHQAGSGNTIYF. In DNA form, the CDR3 reads TGTGCCAGCAGTTTACACCAGGCAGGTTCAGGAAACACCATATATTTT.